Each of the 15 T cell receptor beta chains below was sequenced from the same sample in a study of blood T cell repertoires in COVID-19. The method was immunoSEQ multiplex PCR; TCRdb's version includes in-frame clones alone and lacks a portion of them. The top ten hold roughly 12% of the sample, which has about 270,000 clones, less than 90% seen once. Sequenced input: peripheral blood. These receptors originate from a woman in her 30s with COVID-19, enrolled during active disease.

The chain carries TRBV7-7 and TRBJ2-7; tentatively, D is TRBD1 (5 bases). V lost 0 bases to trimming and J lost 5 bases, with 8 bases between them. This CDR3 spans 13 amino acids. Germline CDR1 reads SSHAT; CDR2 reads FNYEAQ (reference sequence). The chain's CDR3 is CASSLAGADEQYF. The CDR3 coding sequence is TGTGCCAGCAGCTTAGCAGGGGCTGACGAGCAGTACTTC.

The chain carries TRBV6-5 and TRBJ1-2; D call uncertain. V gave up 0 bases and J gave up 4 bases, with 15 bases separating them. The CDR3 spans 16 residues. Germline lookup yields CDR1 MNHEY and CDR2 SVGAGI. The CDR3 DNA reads TGTGCCAGCAGTTACTCGGCAGACGGGGTGGGCTATGGCTACACCTTC. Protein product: CASSYSADGVGYGYTF.

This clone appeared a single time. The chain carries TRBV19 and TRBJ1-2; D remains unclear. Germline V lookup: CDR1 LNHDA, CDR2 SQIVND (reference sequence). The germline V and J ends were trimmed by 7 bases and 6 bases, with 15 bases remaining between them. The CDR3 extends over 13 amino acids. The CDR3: CASTLRTPDGYTF. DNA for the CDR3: TGTGCCAGTACCTTACGGACTCCAGATGGCTACACCTTC. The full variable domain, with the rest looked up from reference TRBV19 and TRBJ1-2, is DGGITQSPKYLFRKEGQNVTLSCEQNLNHDAMYWYRQDPGQGLRLIYYSQIVNDFQKGDIAEGYSVSREKKESFPLTVTSAQKNPTAFYLCASTLRTPDGYTFGSGTRLTVV.

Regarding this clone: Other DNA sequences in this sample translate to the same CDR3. The chain's CDR3 is CAISEGGGPDTQYF. In nucleotides, the CDR3 is TGTGCCATCAGTGAGGGGGGCGGGCCAGATACGCAGTATTTT. The rearrangement uses TRBV10-3 and TRBJ2-3; D is perhaps TRBD1 (6 bases). This CDR3 comprises 14 residues. From germline, CDR1 is ENHRY and CDR2 SYGVKD. The V and J ends lost 2 bases and 4 bases respectively, with 10 bases between them.

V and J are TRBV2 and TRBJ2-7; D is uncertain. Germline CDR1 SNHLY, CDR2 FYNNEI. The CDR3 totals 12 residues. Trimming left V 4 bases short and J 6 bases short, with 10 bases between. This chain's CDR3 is CASSGIDPEQYF. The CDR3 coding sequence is TGTGCCAGCAGTGGAATAGATCCCGAGCAGTACTTC.

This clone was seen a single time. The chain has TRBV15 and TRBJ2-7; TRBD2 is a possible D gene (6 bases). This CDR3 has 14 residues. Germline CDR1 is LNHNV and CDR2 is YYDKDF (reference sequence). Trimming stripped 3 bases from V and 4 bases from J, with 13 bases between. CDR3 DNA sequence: TGTGCCACCAGCAGGGAGGGTCACGTTTACGAGCAGTACTTC. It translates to CATSREGHVYEQYF. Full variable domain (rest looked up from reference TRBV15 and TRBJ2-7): DAMVIQNPRYQVTQFGKPVTLSCSQTLNHNVMYWYQQKSSQAPKLLFHYYDKDFNNEADTPDNFQSRRPNTSFCFLDIRSPGLGDTAMYLCATSREGHVYEQYFGPGTRLTVT.

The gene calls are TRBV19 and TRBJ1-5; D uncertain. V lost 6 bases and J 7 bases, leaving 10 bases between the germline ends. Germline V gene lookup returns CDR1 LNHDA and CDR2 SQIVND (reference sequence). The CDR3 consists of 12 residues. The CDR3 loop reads CASRYGLQPQHF. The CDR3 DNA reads TGTGCCAGTAGGTACGGACTCCAGCCCCAGCATTTT.

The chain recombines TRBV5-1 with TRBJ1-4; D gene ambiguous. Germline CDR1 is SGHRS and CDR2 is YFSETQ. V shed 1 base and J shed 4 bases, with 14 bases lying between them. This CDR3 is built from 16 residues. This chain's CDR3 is CASSLIAAIDNEKLFF. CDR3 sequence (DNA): TGCGCCAGCAGCTTGATAGCGGCTATTGATAATGAAAAACTGTTTTTT.

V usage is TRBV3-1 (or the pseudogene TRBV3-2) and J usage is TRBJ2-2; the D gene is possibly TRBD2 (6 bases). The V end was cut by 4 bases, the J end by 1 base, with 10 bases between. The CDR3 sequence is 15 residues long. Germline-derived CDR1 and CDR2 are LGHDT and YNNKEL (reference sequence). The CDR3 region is CASSPRRGNTGELFF. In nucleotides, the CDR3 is TGTGCCAGCAGCCCCCGGAGGGGGAACACCGGGGAGCTGTTTTTT.

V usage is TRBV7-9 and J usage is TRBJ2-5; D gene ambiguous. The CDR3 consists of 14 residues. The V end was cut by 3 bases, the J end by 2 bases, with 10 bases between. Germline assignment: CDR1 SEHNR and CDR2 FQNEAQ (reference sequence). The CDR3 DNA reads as TGTGCCAGCAGCTTGGCGGCGGCGCAAGAGACCCAGTACTTC. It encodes CASSLAAAQETQYF.

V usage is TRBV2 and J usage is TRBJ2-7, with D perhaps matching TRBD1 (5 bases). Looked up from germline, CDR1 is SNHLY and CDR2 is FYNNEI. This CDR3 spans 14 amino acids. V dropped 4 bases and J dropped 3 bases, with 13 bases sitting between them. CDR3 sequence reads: CASSARQIFYEQYF. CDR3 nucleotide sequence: TGTGCCAGCAGTGCCCGACAGATATTCTACGAGCAGTACTTC. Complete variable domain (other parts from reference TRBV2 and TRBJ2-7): EPEVTQTPSHQVTQMGQEVILRCVPISNHLYFYWYRQILGQKVEFLVSFYNNEISEKSEIFDDQFSVERPDGSNFTLKIRSTKLEDSAMYFCASSARQIFYEQYFGPGTRLTVT.

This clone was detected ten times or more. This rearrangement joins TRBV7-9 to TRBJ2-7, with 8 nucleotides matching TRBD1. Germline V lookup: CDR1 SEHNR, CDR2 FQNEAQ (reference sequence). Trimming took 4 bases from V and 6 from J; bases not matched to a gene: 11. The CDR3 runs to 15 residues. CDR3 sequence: CASSSWTGIVSEQYF. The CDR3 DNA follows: TGTGCCAGCAGCTCATGGACAGGGATAGTAAGCGAGCAGTACTTC.

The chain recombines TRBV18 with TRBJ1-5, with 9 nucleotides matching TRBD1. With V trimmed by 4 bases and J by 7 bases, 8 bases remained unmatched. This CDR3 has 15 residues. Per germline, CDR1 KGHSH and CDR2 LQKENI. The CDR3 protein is CASSLQGARTQPQHF. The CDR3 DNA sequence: TGTGCCAGCTCACTACAGGGGGCGCGAACCCAGCCCCAGCATTTT.

The chain's CDR3 is CASSLEPAGGSPLHF. In nucleotides, the CDR3 is TGCGCCAGCAGCTTGGAGCCGGCAGGGGGCTCTCCCCTCCACTTT. This chain uses TRBV5-1 with TRBJ1-6, with 8 bases matching TRBD1. Trimming took 0 bases from V and 13 from J; bases not matched to a gene: 9. Germline CDR1 reads SGHRS; CDR2 reads YFSETQ. The CDR3 loop spans 15 amino acids.

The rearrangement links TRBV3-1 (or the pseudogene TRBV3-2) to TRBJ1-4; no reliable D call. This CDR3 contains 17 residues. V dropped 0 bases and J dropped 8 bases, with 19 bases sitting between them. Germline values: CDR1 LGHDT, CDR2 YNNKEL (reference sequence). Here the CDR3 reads CASSQDPRAGVGEKLFF. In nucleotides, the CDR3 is TGTGCCAGCAGCCAAGATCCCCGAGCGGGAGTAGGGGAAAAACTGTTTTTT.